This T cell receptor (beta chain) was documented in a study of T-cell reconstitution after alpha-beta-depleted transplantation in children. Overall study results and limits: Counts and diversity of T cells one year after transplant came mostly from newly produced T cells. After transplant, at about two months, alpha-beta T cells were reportedly derived from several hundred expanded graft clones. Day-60 TCRbeta diversity that was high in some patients was derived from surviving recipient T cells and thymic progenitors.

The CDR3 extends over 13 amino acids. Trimming took 1 base from V and 11 from J, leaving 11 bases between them. CDR1 is SEHNR and CDR2 is FQNEAQ in the germline V gene (reference sequence). This clonotype has just a few counts. The antigen remains undetermined. Unique molecular identifiers were used to barcode this TCRbeta library. TCRdb processed the PCR reads anew with MiXCR; each CDR3 protein has one entry. The sample holds 610,000 or so distinct CDR3 sequences; roughly a quarter are singletons and the top ten take approximately 33%. This TCR derives from a boy in the first two years of life with Wiskott-Aldrich syndrome, due to receive a stem cell transplant. This sequence joins TRBV7-9 and TRBJ1-4, with a possible D match to TRBD1 (6 bases). The specimen was PBMCs, collected before TCRalphabeta/CD19-depleted stem cell transplant. In DNA form, the CDR3 reads TGTGCCAGCAGCTTAGAAACAGGGCGGAAACTGTTTTTT. Translation gives CASSLETGRKLFF. The full variable domain, rest sourced from reference TRBV7-9 and TRBJ1-4, is DTGVSQNPRHKITKRGQNVTFRCDPISEHNRLYWYRQTLGQGPEFLTYFQNEAQLEKSRLLSDRFSAERPKGSFSTLEIQRTEQGDSAMYLCASSLETGRKLFFGSGTQLSVL.